This TCR beta chain was captured in a study of monozygotic twins with inflammatory bowel disease (dated by TCRdb to between 2018 and 2021). General notes on the study: The complete study included about 30 monozygotic twin pairs: 19 IBD-discordant Danish pairs and nine German pairs, of which four were IBD-concordant and five were IBD-discordant. Each individual had, on average, about 151 000 unique TCRalpha sequences and 181 000 unique TCRbeta sequences available for analysis. The search for disease-associated traits relied mainly on comparing, within discordant pairs, IBD patients with their genetically identical healthy co-twins. What the work shows at the level of the full study, not this receptor alone: Fewer clonotypes were shared with other individuals by IBD patients than by healthy twins, most markedly in patients showing signs of disease activity. The analysis was unable to tell apart different T cell subtypes. Repertoire similarity did not differ between concordant and discordant twins, which could be due to limited statistical power. The results gave no support for a single strong signal or clonotype linked to IBD. TCRbeta repertoire diversity, by inverse Simpson index, was decreased in IBD patients compared with their healthy co-twins. Because patients received different immunosuppressive treatments, the repertoires may have picked up extra background noise and variability between individuals.

From each donor, a 2.5 ml peripheral blood sample was collected into PAXgene tubes and kept at -80 degrees C. Without any T cell sorting, total RNA was extracted from whole blood using the PAXgene blood miRNA kit on an automated QIAcube. Deep TCRalpha and TCRbeta repertoire profiling with unique molecular barcoding was performed on peripheral blood of monozygotic twin pairs concordant or discordant for inflammatory bowel disease. Smoking habits were recorded for all twin pairs, with individuals classified as current, former or never smokers. Library creation used 5' RACE. For each TCR library, approximately 3.5 ug of total RNA was used. cDNA was synthesized with SMARTScribe reverse transcriptase in eight separate reactions per sample. Unique molecular identifiers containing a 6-nucleotide sample barcode were introduced through template switching during cDNA synthesis. TCRalpha and TCRbeta cDNA was amplified in two nested PCRs of approximately 17 and 9 cycles, and bead purification was carried out after each PCR. Before amplification, the cDNA was treated with uracil DNA-glycosylase and purified using the QIAquick PCR purification kit. The second PCR added Illumina TruSeq-compatible adapters along with sample-specific barcodes. Library quality and concentration were checked on TapeStation and Qubit, and libraries were pooled at around 4.9 ng each. Sequencing of the pooled libraries was done on an Illumina HiSeq2500 single-index Rapid Run using custom sequencing primers and 2 x 100 bp reads. In the source study's methods: MiGEC version 1.2.6 was used for UMI-based consensus assembly, which corrected PCR and sequencing errors. MiXCR version 2.1.1 was used to carry out V(D)J alignment, clonotype assembly and CDR3 extraction. Normalisation of gene usage, clonotype sharing and MAIT/NKT TCR abundance was achieved by analysing the top 1000, 10 000 and 20 000 clonotypes per sample. Diversity was computed as the inverse Simpson index with the vegan R package after downsampling to 27 000 UMIs. Paired Mann-Whitney U tests on discordant twin pairs were used, with Benjamini-Hochberg multiple-testing correction. Each entry corresponds to one CDR3 protein sequence from reads that TCRdb reprocessed, and DNA is not given. The V and J calls follow TCRdb's processing rather than the paper's. This sample's table contains about 160,000 distinct CDR3 sequences. In total, the top ten clones hold less than 8% of the sample.

Per the germline V gene (reference sequence), SEHNR is the CDR1 and FQNEAQ is the CDR2. The CDR3 holds 15 amino acids from the cysteine to the phenylalanine. The coding DNA is unavailable. Details on this clonotype: The antigen it recognizes is unknown.

This sequence uses TRBV7-9 and TRBJ1-2. This receptor was identified in a human donor with ulcerative colitis or Crohn's disease, or a healthy co-twin of an affected twin (not recorded which). Sequenced sample: blood. The CDR3 region: CASSLDQRNGYGYTF.